Shown below are 10 T cell receptor beta chains from a single sample sequenced in a study of blood T cell repertoires in COVID-19. Sequencing was performed with immunoSEQ multiplex PCR; in TCRdb, only in-frame clones are kept and a portion is missing. The data contain roughly 350,000 clones, 87% of them singletons. Sequencing input: peripheral blood. The receptor source for this set is a woman in her forties or fifties with COVID-19, enrolled during active disease.

This clone was found a few times. The chain recombines TRBV5-1 with TRBJ1-3, with TRBD1 matching over 12 bases. This CDR3 is 15 amino acids long. The germline V gene encodes CDR1 SGHRS and CDR2 YFSETQ. Losses at the gene ends were 3 bases for V and 10 bases for J; bases not matched to a gene: 8. The CDR3 spells CASSSGTGGVGTIYF. The CDR3 DNA sequence: TGCGCCAGCAGCTCCGGGACAGGGGGCGTCGGGACCATATATTTT.

This clone was detected only a few times. The V gene is TRBV7-9, the J gene TRBJ1-6, with 8 bases matching TRBD1. This CDR3 comprises 14 residues. Germline V gene data show CDR1 as SEHNR and CDR2 as FQNEAQ (reference sequence). V trimming: 1 base; J trimming: 10 bases; junction bases outside the gene matches: 3. The CDR3 loop reads CASSLGTGSSPLHF. CDR3 sequence (DNA): TGTGCCAGCAGCTTAGGGACAGGGTCGTCACCCCTCCACTTT. The full variable domain, rest sourced from reference TRBV7-9 and TRBJ1-6, is DTGVSQNPRHKITKRGQNVTFRCDPISEHNRLYWYRQTLGQGPEFLTYFQNEAQLEKSRLLSDRFSAERPKGSFSTLEIQRTEQGDSAMYLCASSLGTGSSPLHFGNGTRLTVT.

This chain connects TRBV10-3 to TRBJ1-1; D remains unclear. The CDR3 contains 17 residues. Looked up from germline, CDR1 is ENHRY and CDR2 is SYGVKD. Trimming left V 6 bases short and J 1 base short, with 21 bases between. CDR3 sequence: CAIRTNRERLRNTEAFF. Here the CDR3 DNA reads TGTGCCATCAGGACGAACAGAGAAAGGTTGAGGAACACTGAAGCTTTCTTT.

The rearrangement links TRBV30 to TRBJ1-1, with a tentative D call TRBD1 (5 bases). Germline V lookup: CDR1 GTSNPN, CDR2 SVGIG (reference sequence). With 3 bases removed from V and 2 bases from J, the gap between germline ends came to 19 bases. The CDR3 sequence is 16 residues long. As DNA, the CDR3 is TGTGCCTGGAGGATGAGGGGCGGGGGGGAAAACACTGAAGCTTTCTTT. Translating gives CAWRMRGGGENTEAFF.

This chain links TRBV6-6 with TRBJ2-3, with 11 positions matching TRBD2. The CDR3 is made up of 16 amino acids. The germline V gene encodes CDR1 MNHNY and CDR2 SVGAGI (reference sequence). With V trimmed by 7 bases and J by 6 bases, 12 bases remained unmatched. CDR3 in DNA: TGTGCCAGCACAGACCCTGGGGCTAGCGGGGGGGATACGCAGTATTTT. Its protein is CASTDPGASGGDTQYF.

The rearrangement joins TRBV7-6 to TRBJ1-4, with unresolved D. Germline CDR1 and CDR2: SGHVS and FNYEAQ. CDR3 length: 15 residues. V dropped 5 bases and J dropped 8 bases, with 18 bases sitting between them. CDR3 amino acids: CASSASAAANEKLFF. Here the CDR3 DNA reads TGTGCCAGCAGCGCGTCTGCAGCGGCCAACGAAAAACTGTTTTTT.

The chain combines TRBV19 with TRBJ1-1; D is undetermined. The CDR3 spans 11 residues. V was clipped by 4 bases and J by 6 bases, with 6 bases between them. The germline V gene has CDR1 LNHDA and CDR2 SQIVND (reference sequence). CDR3 nucleotides: TGTGCCAGTAGTACAGGCTCTGAAGCTTTCTTT. It yields the protein CASSTGSEAFF.

The chain combines TRBV6-6 with TRBJ2-5, with D possibly being TRBD2 (5 bases). The germline gives CDR1 MNHNY, CDR2 SVGAGI (reference sequence). CDR3 size: 15 residues. The V end was cut by 2 bases, the J end by 4 bases, with 14 bases between. This chain's CDR3 is CASSYPRKDLETQYF. The CDR3 region has the DNA TGTGCCAGCAGTTACCCACGGAAGGACTTAGAGACCCAGTACTTC.

The V gene is TRBV18, the J gene TRBJ1-2; 9 nucleotides match TRBD1. Losses at the gene ends were 3 bases for V and 7 bases for J; bases not matched to a gene: 9. The CDR3 spans 15 residues. From germline, CDR1 is KGHSH and CDR2 LQKENI. The CDR3 loop reads CASSPGQGEMRGYTF. As DNA, the CDR3 is TGTGCCAGCTCACCGGGACAGGGAGAGATGCGTGGCTACACCTTC.

Written as DNA, the CDR3 is TGTGCCTGGACTCGACCGGGAGGAAACACCATATATTTT. Translation: CAWTRPGGNTIYF. V is TRBV30 and J is TRBJ1-3; no firm D call. The CDR3 contains 13 residues. V was trimmed by 4 bases and J by 4 bases, leaving 11 bases between them. Germline-derived CDR1 and CDR2 are GTSNPN and SVGIG (reference sequence).